The 32 T cell receptor beta chains in this list originate from one sample, sequenced in a study of T cell responses to AZD1222 COVID-19 vaccine (dated by TCRdb to about 2021). Library creation used the immunoSEQ multiplex PCR assay. TCRdb's version of the immuneACCESS table is confined to in-frame rearrangements and falls short of the full clone set. An unresolved V gene accounts for under half of the shortfall where checked; the remainder is of unknown origin. This sample is represented by around 140,000 clones; 90% of them were singletons. The ten largest clones capture less than 9% of the sample. The time point label, read with the paper, signifies: baseline before first vaccination. The source was peripheral blood, collected on day 0 of AZD1222 vaccination. The source of these receptors is an adult in good health.

V and J are TRBV12-1 and TRBJ2-7; the D call TRBD1 from the table was never checked on the DNA. TRBV12-1 constitutes a pseudogene. The CDR3 has 15 residues. The DNA of the CDR3 is TGTGCCAGCAGCAAACTGGGACAGGGAGGCGACGAGCAGTACTTC. Translating gives CASSKLGQGGDEQYF.

This rearrangement joins TRBV28 to TRBJ1-6, with D hard to call. Germline lookup yields CDR1 MDHEN and CDR2 SYDVKM. The CDR3 consists of 12 residues. The germline V and J ends were trimmed by 1 base and 14 bases, with 9 bases remaining between them. CDR3 DNA: TGTGCCAGCAGTTTATTCGCTGGGACCCTCCACTTT. Translation gives CASSLFAGTLHF.

The V call is TRBV27, the J call TRBJ1-6; TRBD1 agrees at 8 bases. There are 14 residues in the CDR3. The V gene end was trimmed by 6 bases and the J gene end by 13 bases; junction bases not matched to a gene: 11. Looked up from germline, CDR1 is MNHEY and CDR2 is SMNVEV (reference sequence). Here the CDR3 DNA reads TGTGCCAGCAGCCGGACAGGGCACTGGTCGCCCCTCCACTTT. Protein sequence: CASSRTGHWSPLHF.

The sample holds one count of this clone. This chain links TRBV4-3 with TRBJ2-2; possibly TRBD1 or TRBD2 for D (5 bases each). Trimming stripped 1 base from V and 0 bases from J, with 9 bases between. The CDR3 totals 16 residues. The germline gives CDR1 LGHNA, CDR2 YSLEER. The CDR3 region is CASSQGLGANTGELFF. The CDR3 region has the DNA TGCGCCAGCAGCCAAGGATTGGGGGCGAACACCGGGGAGCTGTTTTTT.

This sequence joins TRBV30 and TRBJ1-1; D is perhaps TRBD1 (5 bases). This CDR3 region has 13 residues. Trimming took 4 bases from V and 1 from J, leaving 10 bases between them. Germline V gene lookup returns CDR1 GTSNPN and CDR2 SVGIG (reference sequence). For the CDR3, the DNA is TGTGCCTGGACGGGACGAAGGAACACTGAAGCTTTCTTT. Protein: CAWTGRRNTEAFF.

This chain links TRBV5-4 with TRBJ1-2; maybe TRBD1 (6 bases). The CDR3 spans 17 residues. In germline, CDR1 is SGHNT, CDR2 YYREEE (reference sequence). Trimming took 3 bases from V and 7 from J, leaving 25 bases between them. In nucleotides, the CDR3 is TGTGCCAGCAGCTCCTCCCCCAGGGGAGGGAGGCTATTTGGCTACACCTTC. This codes for CASSSSPRGGRLFGYTF.

The chain combines TRBV19 with TRBJ1-2; TRBD1 matches at 10 bases. V trimming: 5 bases; J trimming: 7 bases; junction bases outside the gene matches: 4. The V gene's germline CDR1 is LNHDA and CDR2 SQIVND (reference sequence). There are 13 residues in the CDR3. The CDR3 DNA is TGTGCCAGTAGTCCGGGACAGGGGATTGGCTACACCTTC. This translates into CASSPGQGIGYTF.

V and J are TRBV12-3 or TRBV12-4 and TRBJ1-1; TRBD1 matches 7 bases. V was pared by 4 bases and J by 8 bases, with 4 bases of the junction left unmatched. The CDR3 contains 12 residues. CDR3 in DNA: TGTGCCAGCAGTTATACAGGGGCCGAAGCTTTCTTT. It encodes CASSYTGAEAFF.

The chain recombines TRBV28 with TRBJ1-1, with D possibly being TRBD1 (6 bases). V lost 5 bases and J 3 bases, leaving 13 bases between the germline ends. CDR3 size: 14 residues. Germline assignment: CDR1 MDHEN and CDR2 SYDVKM. CDR3 in DNA: TGTGCCAGCAGTCTGTGGGGGCGTGACACTGAAGCTTTCTTT. It yields the protein CASSLWGRDTEAFF.

This clone was observed a few times. The chain links TRBV30 to TRBJ2-2, with 7 positions matching TRBD1. The V gene's germline CDR1 is GTSNPN and CDR2 SVGIG (reference sequence). This CDR3 is 15 amino acids long. V lost 2 bases and J lost 0; bases outside the gene matches: 3. In DNA, the CDR3 is TGTGCCTGGAGTACCGGGACAGCGAACACCGGGGAGCTGTTTTTT. It specifies CAWSTGTANTGELFF.

Regarding this clone: The same CDR3 arises from other DNA sequences in this sample as well. This chain links TRBV9 with TRBJ1-3, with D possibly being TRBD1 (6 bases). This CDR3 region has 12 residues. Germline V gene sequence: CDR1 SGDLS, CDR2 YYNGEE. The V end was cut by 3 bases, the J end by 7 bases, with 8 bases between. The CDR3 DNA reads TGTGCCAGCAGCGGGAGGGGGAACACCATATATTTT. It yields the protein CASSGRGNTIYF. The full variable domain, its missing parts supplied by reference TRBV9 and TRBJ1-3, is DSGVTQTPKHLITATGQRVTLRCSPRSGDLSVYWYQQSLDQGLQFLIQYYNGEERAKGNILERFSAQQFPDLHSELNLSSLELGDSALYFCASSGRGNTIYFGEGSWLTVV.

The chain uses TRBV19 and TRBJ2-3; 7 bases fit TRBD1. Germline lookup yields CDR1 LNHDA and CDR2 SQIVND (reference sequence). The CDR3 length is 16 residues. The trim removed 0 bases at V and 0 bases at J, leaving 3 bases unmatched. The CDR3, as DNA: TGTGCCAGTAGTATAGATAGGGGACAGAGCACAGATACGCAGTATTTT. Amino acid sequence: CASSIDRGQSTDTQYF.

The gene calls are TRBV9 and TRBJ1-1; D uncertain. Trimming stripped 0 bases from V and 1 base from J, with 10 bases between. This CDR3 has 15 amino acids. The V gene's germline CDR1 is SGDLS and CDR2 YYNGEE. In DNA, the CDR3 is TGTGCCAGCAGCGTAGATGGCAGGTCGAACACTGAAGCTTTCTTT. It is translated as CASSVDGRSNTEAFF.

This clone was counted a single time. The CDR3 region has the DNA TGTGCCAGCAGTGGACAGGGACAGGGGTATGGCTACACCTTC. This translates into CASSGQGQGYGYTF. The chain employs TRBV2 and TRBJ1-2, with 10 bases that match TRBD1. Germline V CDR1 and CDR2: SNHLY, FYNNEI. The CDR3 totals 14 residues. Unmatched junction bases numbered 4, after V lost 4 bases and J lost 5 bases. Full variable domain (missing parts from reference TRBV2 and TRBJ1-2): EPEVTQTPSHQVTQMGQEVILRCVPISNHLYFYWYRQILGQKVEFLVSFYNNEISEKSEIFDDQFSVERPDGSNFTLKIRSTKLEDSAMYFCASSGQGQGYGYTFGSGTRLTVV.

The rearrangement joins TRBV6-2 or TRBV6-3 to TRBJ1-1; tentative D call: TRBD1 (5 bases). Germline V CDR1 and CDR2: MNHEY, SVGEGT. The ends were cut back, 5 bases at V and 1 base at J, with 11 bases in the middle. The CDR3 consists of 14 residues. DNA for the CDR3: TGTGCCAGCAGTAGAGACAGACGGAACACTGAAGCTTTCTTT. The encoded protein is CASSRDRRNTEAFF.

The V call is TRBV4-3, the J call TRBJ2-7; TRBD1 aligns across 10 bases. The CDR3 has 15 residues. Trimming cost V 1 base and J 7 bases; bases outside gene matches: 7. CDR1 and CDR2 from the germline V gene are LGHNA and YSLEER. The CDR3 is CASSQADRTGGEQYF. The CDR3 region has the DNA TGCGCCAGCAGCCAAGCCGACAGGACAGGGGGAGAGCAGTACTTC.

Here the CDR3 DNA reads TGTGCCACCAGCCCAGGGGGCGGCGGAAACACCATATATTTT. Its translation is CATSPGGGGNTIYF. The gene calls are TRBV24-1 and TRBJ1-3; 8 nucleotides align to TRBD1. In germline, CDR1 is KGHDR, CDR2 SFDVKD. The CDR3 extends over 14 amino acids. V lost 7 bases to trimming and J lost 4 bases; unmatched junction nucleotides: 5.

This clone occurred once. The J gene is TRBJ2-1, the V gene TRBV4-1; 14 nucleotides line up with TRBD2. Germline V gene lookup returns CDR1 MGHRA and CDR2 YSYEKL. The CDR3 consists of 16 residues. V was clipped by 5 bases and J by 7 bases; unmatched bases: 7. Written as DNA, the CDR3 is TGCGCCAGCAGCAAGACCGGGACTAGCGGGGGAAATGAGCAGTTCTTC. It specifies CASSKTGTSGGNEQFF.

The chain is built from TRBV29-1 and TRBJ1-2; 11 positions agree with TRBD1. Germline values: CDR1 SQVTM, CDR2 ANQGSEA. With V trimmed by 7 bases and J by 4 bases, 5 bases remained unmatched. The CDR3 extends over 13 amino acids. The CDR3 DNA reads as TGCAGCGCCTGGACAGGGGGCTCCTATGGCTACACCTTC. It encodes CSAWTGGSYGYTF.

V is TRBV9 and J is TRBJ2-2, with no clear D. The ends were cut back, 1 base at V and 7 bases at J, with 8 bases in the middle. The CDR3 extends over 13 amino acids. Germline V gene lookup returns CDR1 SGDLS and CDR2 YYNGEE. CDR3 coding DNA: TGTGCCAGCAGCGTAAAGGTGCACGGGGAGCTGTTTTTT. This sequence encodes CASSVKVHGELFF.

The genes are TRBV3-1 (or the pseudogene TRBV3-2) and TRBJ2-4, with D unclear. Trimming took off 1 base at V and 16 bases at J, with 17 bases between the two ends. The CDR3 runs to 13 residues. CDR1 and CDR2 (germline): LGHDT, YNNKEL (reference sequence). Here the CDR3 DNA reads TGTGCCAGCAGCCAAGGTATGAGAACGATTCTATACTTC. Its translation: CASSQGMRTILYF.

Comments on this clone: At one end, the junction sequence differs from germline, possibly due to a read error. V and J are TRBV4-2 and TRBJ2-2; D remains unclear. CDR3 size: 16 residues. Germline CDR1 reads LGHNA; CDR2 reads YNFKEQ. The CDR3 loop reads CANSQDLAANTGELFF. For the CDR3, the DNA is TGTGCCAACAGCCAAGATCTGGCAGCAAACACCGGGGAGCTGTTTTTT.

The chain uses TRBV6-5 and TRBJ1-4, with a weak D call TRBD1 (5 bases). CDR1 is MNHEY, CDR2 SVGAGI, per germline. This CDR3 has 15 residues. Trimming stripped 6 bases from V and 3 bases from J, with 14 bases between. The CDR3 loop reads CASSLLQGPNEKLFF. In nucleotides, the CDR3 is TGTGCCAGCAGCCTCCTCCAGGGCCCTAATGAAAAACTGTTTTTT.

The chain couples TRBV24-1 to TRBJ1-2; no clear D gene. The germline gives CDR1 KGHDR, CDR2 SFDVKD. The V and J ends lost 3 bases and 10 bases respectively, with 8 bases between them. The CDR3 contains 11 residues. The CDR3 region has the DNA TGTGCCACCAGTGATGCGAAGAACTACACCTTC. Residues: CATSDAKNYTF.

The chain carries TRBV27 and TRBJ2-2; D is possibly TRBD1 (6 bases). In germline, CDR1 is MNHEY, CDR2 SMNVEV (reference sequence). V was pared by 5 bases and J by 6 bases, with 10 bases between. The CDR3 is 13 residues long. The CDR3: CASSPTGSGELFF. In DNA, the CDR3 is TGTGCCAGCAGTCCAACAGGGTCCGGGGAGCTGTTTTTT.

The chain has TRBV24-1 and TRBJ2-3, with a weak D call TRBD1 (6 bases). V lost 3 bases and J lost 2, with 11 bases in between. Germline CDR1 and CDR2: KGHDR and SFDVKD. CDR3 length equals 15 residues. The CDR3 nucleotides are TGTGCCACCAGTGATATTCAGGGGTTCACAGATACGCAGTATTTT. Amino acids: CATSDIQGFTDTQYF.

This rearrangement joins TRBV19 to TRBJ1-5; D gene unclear. Trimming took off 3 bases at V and 3 bases at J, with 6 bases between the two ends. The CDR3 extends over 13 amino acids. CDR1 is LNHDA, CDR2 SQIVND, per germline (reference sequence). Here the CDR3 reads CASSMSFNQPQHF. Here the CDR3 DNA reads TGTGCCAGTAGTATGTCATTCAATCAGCCCCAGCATTTT.

This rearrangement joins TRBV12-3 or TRBV12-4 to TRBJ1-2, with D uncertain. The CDR3 extends over 12 amino acids. Trimming left V 5 bases short and J 7 bases short, with 11 bases between. CDR3 region: CASSESGSGYTF. DNA of the CDR3: TGTGCCAGCAGTGAGTCAGGCTCTGGCTACACCTTC.

The rearrangement uses TRBV11-2 and TRBJ2-7; TRBD1 agrees at 7 bases. Looked up from germline, CDR1 is SGHAT and CDR2 is FQNNGV. Unmatched junction bases numbered 11, after V lost 6 bases and J lost 0 bases. The CDR3 has 16 residues. CDR3 loop: CASRNIRGQSSYEQYF. CDR3 DNA sequence: TGTGCCAGCAGAAACATAAGGGGACAGAGCTCCTACGAGCAGTACTTC. Full variable domain (rest looked up from reference TRBV11-2 and TRBJ2-7): EAGVAQSPRYKIIEKRQSVAFWCNPISGHATLYWYQQILGQGPKLLIQFQNNGVVDDSQLPKDRFSAERLKGVDSTLKIQPAKLEDSAVYLCASRNIRGQSSYEQYFGPGTRLTVT.

The chain recombines TRBV6-6 with TRBJ2-7; D perhaps matches TRBD2 (5 bases). Germline lookup yields CDR1 MNHNY and CDR2 SVGAGI (reference sequence). This CDR3 contains 13 residues. Trimming removed 5 bases at V and 2 bases at J, with 10 bases between. The CDR3 DNA follows: TGTGCCAGCAGTCGGGGTAAGGCCTACGAGCAGTACTTC. Translating it yields CASSRGKAYEQYF.

This clone was counted a single time. The chain has TRBV12-3 or TRBV12-4 and TRBJ2-7, with 10 bases lining up with TRBD1. V dropped 3 bases and J dropped 6; count of bases not matched to a gene: 2. The CDR3 is 13 amino acids. As DNA, the CDR3 is TGTGCCAGCAGTTTCGACAGGGGGCGCGAGCAGTACTTC. Translating it yields CASSFDRGREQYF.

The gene calls are TRBV7-6 and TRBJ1-5; D not resolved. Germline V gene data show CDR1 as SGHVS and CDR2 as FNYEAQ. The V end lost 3 bases, the J end lost 1 base, and 7 bases lay between the germline ends. The CDR3 contains 14 residues. This CDR3 is CASSLGTSNQPQHF. DNA of the CDR3: TGTGCCAGCAGCTTGGGCACGAGCAATCAGCCCCAGCATTTT.